A single sample gave rise to the 4 T cell receptor beta chains below, sequenced in a study of cytomegalovirus exposure and HLA in healthy donors. Generated by immunoSEQ multiplex PCR, the TCRdb table keeps only in-frame clones and is missing some. In the table there are more than 85,000 clones, more than 75% of which are singletons. What was sequenced was PBMCs. These receptors were taken from a woman aged 30 to 39 in good health and CMV-seropositive.

The CDR3 protein is CASSPPDRGPGYTF. In DNA, the CDR3 is TGTGCCAGCTCCCCCCCCGACAGGGGTCCGGGCTACACCTTC. V usage is TRBV18 and J usage is TRBJ1-2; 8 bases map to TRBD1. The germline CDR1 and CDR2 sequences are KGHSH and LQKENI. This CDR3 contains 14 residues. Trimming cost V 6 bases and J 8 bases; bases outside gene matches: 11.

This clone appeared a single time. This chain joins TRBV5-4 and TRBJ2-1, with 8 bases lining up with TRBD1. Looked up from germline, CDR1 is SGHNT and CDR2 is YYREEE (reference sequence). The V gene end was trimmed by 10 bases and the J gene end by 6 bases; junction bases not matched to a gene: 9. This CDR3 has 13 residues. The CDR3 region is CAQARTGSNEQFF. The CDR3 DNA reads TGTGCCCAGGCGCGGACAGGGAGCAATGAGCAGTTCTTC.

The chain recombines TRBV28 with TRBJ1-4, with TRBD1 as a possible D gene (5 bases). Trimming took 7 bases from V and 11 from J, leaving 11 bases between them. The CDR3 has 11 amino acids. CDR1 is MDHEN and CDR2 is SYDVKM in the germline V gene. CDR3 loop: CASKTGGKLFF. CDR3 in DNA: TGTGCCAGCAAAACGGGGGGGAAACTGTTTTTT.

The chain is built from TRBV28 and TRBJ2-1; possible D gene TRBD2, 5 bases. Per the germline V gene, CDR1 is MDHEN and CDR2 is SYDVKM. Trimming stripped 6 bases from V and 2 bases from J, with 14 bases between. This CDR3 comprises 15 residues. The CDR3 reads CASSSSGSAYNEQFF. The DNA of the CDR3 is TGTGCCAGCAGCTCTTCGGGGTCTGCCTACAATGAGCAGTTCTTC.